This paragraph reports one T cell receptor (beta chain). Its antigen remains unknown. These data belong to a study of CXCR3-negative and CXCR3-positive naive CD8 T cells. Overall study results and limits: The TRB CDR3s that CXCR3-positive naive cells carried were more hydrophobic than those of CXCR3-negative naive cells. With surface CD5 comparable between naive subsets, TCR strength was estimated using properties derived from the TRB CDR3.

All TRB cDNA libraries came from 5' RACE performed with UMI labels. From its re-call of the 5' RACE reads, TCRdb lists each CDR3 protein once, without DNA. This sample's clone table lists more than 80,000 distinct CDR3 sequences. The CDR3 loop spans 16 amino acids. CDR1 and CDR2 from the germline V gene are MDHEN and SYDVKM. The receptor was isolated from a human donor in good health. Some clones in this sample may be carry-over from other donors' samples. The rearrangement links TRBV28 to TRBJ2-7; there is no DNA to check the TCRdb D call of TRBD1. The sample comprised naive CXCR3+ CD8+ T cells from blood. Subset noted: CD45RO-CCR7+CD27+CD95- naive CD8+ T cells expressing CXCR3 (TNR3+). Here the CDR3 reads CASSQFRTGSRNEQYF.